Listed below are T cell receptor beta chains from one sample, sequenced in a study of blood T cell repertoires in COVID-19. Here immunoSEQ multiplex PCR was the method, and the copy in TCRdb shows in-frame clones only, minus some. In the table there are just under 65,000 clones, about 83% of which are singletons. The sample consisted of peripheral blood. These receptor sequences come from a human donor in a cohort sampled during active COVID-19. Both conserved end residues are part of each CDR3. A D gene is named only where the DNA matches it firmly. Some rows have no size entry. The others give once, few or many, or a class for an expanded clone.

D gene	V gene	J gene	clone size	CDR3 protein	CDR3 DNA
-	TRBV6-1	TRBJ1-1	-	CASSELVLTNTEAFF	TGTGCCAGCAGTGAATTGGTCCTAACGAACACTGAAGCTTTCTTT
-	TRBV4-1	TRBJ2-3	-	CASSQDFTDTQYF	TGCGCCAGCAGCCAAGACTTCACAGATACGCAGTATTTT
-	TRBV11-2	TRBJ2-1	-	CASSLEPSTRYNEQFF	TGTGCCAGCAGCTTAGAGCCCTCTACTAGGTACAATGAGCAGTTCTTC
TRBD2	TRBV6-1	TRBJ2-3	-	CASSGGGGTITDTQYF	TGTGCCAGCAGTGGGGGGGGAGGAACGATCACAGATACGCAGTATTTT
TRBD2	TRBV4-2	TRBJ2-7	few	CASSQDGSGRFHEQYF	TGTGCCAGCAGCCAAGATGGGAGCGGGAGGTTCCACGAGCAGTACTTC
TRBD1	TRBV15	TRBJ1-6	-	CDLDRVYNSPLHF	TGTGACTTAGACAGGGTCTATAATTCACCCCTCCACTTT
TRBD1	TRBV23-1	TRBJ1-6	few	CASSQLANRGLNSPLHF	TGCGCCAGCAGTCAATTGGCCAACAGGGGCCTAAATTCACCCCTCCACTTT
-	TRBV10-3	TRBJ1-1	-	CAISAHAAGVGKTEAFF	TGTGCCATCAGTGCCCATGCCGCGGGGGTGGGCAAGACTGAAGCTTTCTTT
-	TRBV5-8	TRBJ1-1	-	CASSFRGQYTEAFF	TGTGCCAGCAGCTTTAGAGGGCAGTACACTGAAGCTTTCTTT
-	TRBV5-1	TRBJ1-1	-	CASSFGGDDTEAFF	TGCGCCAGCAGCTTCGGCGGGGATGACACTGAAGCTTTCTTT
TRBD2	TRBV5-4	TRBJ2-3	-	CASRGRTSGSTDTQYF	TGTGCCAGCAGGGGCCGGACTAGCGGGAGCACAGATACGCAGTATTTT
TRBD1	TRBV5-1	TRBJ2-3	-	CASSSRGITDTQYF	TGCGCCAGCAGCTCCAGGGGGATCACAGATACGCAGTATTTT
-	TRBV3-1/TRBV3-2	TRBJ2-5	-	CASSQHPSFQETQYF	TGTGCCAGCAGCCAACATCCTAGTTTTCAAGAGACCCAGTACTTC
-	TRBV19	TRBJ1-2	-	CASSADWTGNYGYTF	TGTGCCAGTAGCGCTGACTGGACTGGGAACTATGGCTACACCTTC
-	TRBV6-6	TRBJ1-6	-	CASISFGEEPLHF	TGTGCCAGCATTTCTTTTGGGGAGGAACCCCTCCACTTT
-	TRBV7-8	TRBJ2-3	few	CASKNPLYTQYF	TGTGCCAGCAAGAACCCACTATATACGCAGTATTTT
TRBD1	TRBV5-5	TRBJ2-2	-	CASSLSRAGGGELFF	TGTGCCAGCAGCTTGTCGCGGGCAGGGGGTGGGGAGCTGTTTTTT
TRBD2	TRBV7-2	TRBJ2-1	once	CASSSLGAGGSFEQFF	TGTGCCAGCAGCTCTCTCGGGGCGGGGGGTAGTTTTGAGCAGTTCTTC
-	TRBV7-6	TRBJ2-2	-	CASSLDRLGTGELFF	TGTGCCAGCAGCTTAGACCGCCTCGGCACCGGGGAGCTGTTTTTT
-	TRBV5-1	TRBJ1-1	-	CASSLVGGEEAFF	TGCGCCAGCAGCTTGGTCGGTGGGGAGGAAGCTTTCTTT
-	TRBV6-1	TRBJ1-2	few	CASSGNTPSAINYGYTF	TGTGCCAGCAGTGGGAACACCCCCAGCGCGATTAACTATGGCTACACCTTC
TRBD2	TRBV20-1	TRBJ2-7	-	CSASRASGPTYEQYF	TGCAGTGCTAGTCGGGCTAGCGGACCAACCTACGAGCAGTACTTC
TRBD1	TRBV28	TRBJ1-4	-	CASSSGTATNEKLFF	TGTGCCAGCAGTTCCGGGACAGCAACTAATGAAAAACTGTTTTTT
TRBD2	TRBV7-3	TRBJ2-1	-	CASSLMASGRNEQFF	TGTGCCAGCAGCTTAATGGCTAGCGGGAGGAATGAGCAGTTCTTC
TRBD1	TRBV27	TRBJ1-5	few	CASRQGKQPQHF	TGTGCCAGCAGACAGGGGAAACAGCCCCAGCATTTT
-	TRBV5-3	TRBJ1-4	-	CARSIALRGTNEKLFF	TGTGCCAGAAGCATCGCGCTCCGGGGAACTAATGAAAAACTGTTTTTT
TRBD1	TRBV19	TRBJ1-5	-	CASSPRDRGSNQPQHF	TGTGCCAGTAGCCCTAGGGACAGGGGTAGCAATCAGCCCCAGCATTTT
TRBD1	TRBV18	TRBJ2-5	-	CASSPPRTGGGETQYF	TGTGCCAGCTCACCGCCTAGGACAGGGGGCGGGGAGACCCAGTACTTC
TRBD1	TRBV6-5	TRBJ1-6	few	CASSRDREGNSPLHF	TGTGCCAGCAGTAGGGACAGGGAGGGAAATTCACCCCTCCACTTT
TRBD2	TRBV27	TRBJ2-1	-	CASSPRAGGPGEQFF	TGTGCCAGCAGTCCCCGCGCGGGGGGGCCGGGTGAGCAGTTCTTC
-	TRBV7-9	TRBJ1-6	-	CASSPGGRDNSPLHF	TGTGCCAGCAGCCCGGGTGGCAGGGATAATTCACCCCTCCACTTT
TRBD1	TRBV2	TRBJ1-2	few	CASSPDRGVYGYTF	TGTGCCAGCAGTCCCGACAGGGGCGTCTATGGCTACACCTTC
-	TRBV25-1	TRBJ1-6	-	CASSEGGGYNSPLHF	TGTGCCAGCAGTGAAGGGGGAGGGTATAATTCACCCCTCCACTTT
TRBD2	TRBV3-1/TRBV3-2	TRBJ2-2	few	CASSPVTSVSGELFF	TGTGCCAGCAGCCCAGTGACTAGCGTCTCCGGGGAGCTGTTTTTT
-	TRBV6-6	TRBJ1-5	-	CASSNRVEAQHF	TGTGCCAGCAGTAACAGGGTCGAGGCCCAGCATTTT
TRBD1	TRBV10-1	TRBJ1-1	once	CASSEATGVKTEAFF	TGCGCCAGCAGTGAGGCGACAGGGGTGAAAACTGAAGCTTTCTTT
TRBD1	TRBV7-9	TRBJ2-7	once	CASSWDSESYEQYF	TGTGCCAGCAGCTGGGACAGTGAATCCTACGAGCAGTACTTC
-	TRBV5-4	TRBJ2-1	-	CASRPDNSYNEQFF	TGTGCCAGCAGGCCGGACAACTCCTACAATGAGCAGTTCTTC
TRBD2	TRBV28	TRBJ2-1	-	CASSSASSGRYNEQFF	TGTGCCAGCAGTTCCGCTTCGAGCGGGAGGTACAATGAGCAGTTCTTC
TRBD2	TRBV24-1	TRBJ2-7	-	CATYGTSETYEQYF	TGTGCCACCTACGGGACTAGCGAGACCTACGAGCAGTACTTC
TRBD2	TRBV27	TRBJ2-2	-	CASSLVSGRAPGELFF	TGTGCCAGCAGTTTAGTTAGCGGGAGGGCCCCCGGGGAGCTGTTTTTT
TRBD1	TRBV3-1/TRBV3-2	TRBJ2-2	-	CASSYRQGAGELFF	TGTGCCAGCAGCTATCGACAGGGGGCCGGGGAGCTGTTTTTT
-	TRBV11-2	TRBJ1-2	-	CASTRTANHYGYTF	TGTGCCAGCACCCGGACAGCAAACCACTATGGCTACACCTTC
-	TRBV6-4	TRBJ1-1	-	CASSEGRGTEAFF	TGTGCCAGCAGTGAGGGAAGGGGCACTGAAGCTTTCTTT
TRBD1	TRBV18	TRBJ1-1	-	CASRPGQGTNAEAFF	TGTGCCAGCCGACCGGGACAGGGGACGAATGCTGAAGCTTTCTTT
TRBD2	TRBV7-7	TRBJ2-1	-	CASSLHVGLADNEQFF	TGTGCTAGCAGCTTACATGTGGGACTAGCGGACAATGAGCAGTTCTTC
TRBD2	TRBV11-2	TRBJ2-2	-	CASSRLAGLITGELFF	TGTGCCAGCAGCCGTCTAGCGGGGCTTATAACCGGGGAGCTGTTTTTT
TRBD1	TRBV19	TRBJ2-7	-	CASSSGQGVSYEQYF	TGTGCCAGTAGTTCGGGACAGGGGGTTTCCTACGAGCAGTACTTC
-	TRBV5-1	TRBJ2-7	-	CASSLRVSSYEQYF	TGCGCCAGCAGCTTGCGAGTTAGCTCCTACGAGCAGTACTTC
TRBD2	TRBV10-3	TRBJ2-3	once	CAISGGLAGPDTQYF	TGTGCCATCAGTGGGGGACTAGCGGGACCAGATACGCAGTATTTT
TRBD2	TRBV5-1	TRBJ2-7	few	CASSSGTGLAPYEQYF	TGCGCCAGCAGCTCTGGAACGGGACTAGCGCCCTACGAGCAGTACTTC